Sequencing of this T cell receptor (beta chain) was carried out in a study of PD-1 blockade in classical Hodgkin lymphoma. Points from the study as a whole: Newly diagnosed patients were said to have less baseline TCR diversity than healthy donors did.

In regard to this clone: What it recognizes is unknown.

This CDR3 is 14 amino acids long. Germline CDR1 SGHRS, CDR2 YFSETQ. V was pared by 4 bases and J by 8 bases, with 7 bases of the junction left unmatched. Documented time point: newly diagnosed, previously untreated cHL patient sample. Clones were read by immunoSEQ multiplex PCR, and TCRdb kept only the in-frame ones, dropping some. The sample has 70,000 or so clones, 93% seen once; the top ten hold 2% to 3%. The chain is built from TRBV5-1 and TRBJ2-1; TRBD1 matches 9 bases. The receptor comes from a human donor with classical Hodgkin lymphoma. Sequencing used peripheral blood mononuclear cells (PBMCs). The CDR3 loop is CASSPGQGRDEQFF. The CDR3 DNA is TGCGCCAGCAGCCCGGGACAGGGAAGGGATGAGCAGTTCTTC.